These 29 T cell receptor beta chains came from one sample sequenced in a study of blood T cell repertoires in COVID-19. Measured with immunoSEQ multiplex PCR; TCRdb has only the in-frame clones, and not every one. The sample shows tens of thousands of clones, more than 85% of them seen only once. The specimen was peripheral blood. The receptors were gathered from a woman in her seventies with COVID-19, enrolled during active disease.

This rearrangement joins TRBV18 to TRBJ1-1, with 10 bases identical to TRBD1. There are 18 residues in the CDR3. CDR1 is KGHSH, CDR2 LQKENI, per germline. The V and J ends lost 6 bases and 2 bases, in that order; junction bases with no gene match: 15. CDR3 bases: TGTGCCAGCTCTCCGAAGAGGGTGGGACAGGGGATCAACACTGAAGCTTTCTTT. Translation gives CASSPKRVGQGINTEAFF.

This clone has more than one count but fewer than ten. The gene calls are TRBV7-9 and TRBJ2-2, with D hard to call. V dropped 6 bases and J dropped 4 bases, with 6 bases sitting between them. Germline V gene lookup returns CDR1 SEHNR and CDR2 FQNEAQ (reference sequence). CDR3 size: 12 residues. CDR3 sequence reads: CASSPFTGELFF. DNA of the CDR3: TGTGCCAGCAGTCCATTCACCGGGGAGCTGTTTTTT.

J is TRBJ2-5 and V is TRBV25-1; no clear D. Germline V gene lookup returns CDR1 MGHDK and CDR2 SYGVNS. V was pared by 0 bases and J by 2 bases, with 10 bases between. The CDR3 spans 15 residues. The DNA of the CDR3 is TGTGCCAGCAGTGAATATGGCGCGGCTCAAGAGACCCAGTACTTC. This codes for CASSEYGAAQETQYF.

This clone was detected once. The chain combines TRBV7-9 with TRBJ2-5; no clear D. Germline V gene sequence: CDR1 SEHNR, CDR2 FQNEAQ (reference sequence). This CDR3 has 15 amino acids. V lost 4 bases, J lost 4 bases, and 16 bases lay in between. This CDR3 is CASSSVTPPTETQYF. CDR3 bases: TGTGCCAGCAGCTCTGTGACACCCCCGACAGAGACCCAGTACTTC.

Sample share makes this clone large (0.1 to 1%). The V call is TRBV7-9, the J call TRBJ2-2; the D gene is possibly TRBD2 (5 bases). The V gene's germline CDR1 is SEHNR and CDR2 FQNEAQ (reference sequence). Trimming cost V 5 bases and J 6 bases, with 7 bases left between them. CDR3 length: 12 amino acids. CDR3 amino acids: CASSRGSGELFF. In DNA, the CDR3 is TGTGCCAGCAGCCGGGGATCCGGGGAGCTGTTTTTT.

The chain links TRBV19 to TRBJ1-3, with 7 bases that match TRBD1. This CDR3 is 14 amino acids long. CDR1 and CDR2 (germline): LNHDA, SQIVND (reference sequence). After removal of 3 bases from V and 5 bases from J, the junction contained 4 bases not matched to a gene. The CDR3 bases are TGTGCCAGTAGTATCGGGGACAGCAGAAACACCATATATTTT. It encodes CASSIGDSRNTIYF.

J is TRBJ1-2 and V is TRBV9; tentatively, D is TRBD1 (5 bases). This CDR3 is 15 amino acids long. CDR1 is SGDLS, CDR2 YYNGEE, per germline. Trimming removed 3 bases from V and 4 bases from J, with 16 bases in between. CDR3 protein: CASSAYGGTSYGYTF. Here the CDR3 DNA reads TGTGCCAGCAGCGCCTACGGGGGGACGTCCTATGGCTACACCTTC.

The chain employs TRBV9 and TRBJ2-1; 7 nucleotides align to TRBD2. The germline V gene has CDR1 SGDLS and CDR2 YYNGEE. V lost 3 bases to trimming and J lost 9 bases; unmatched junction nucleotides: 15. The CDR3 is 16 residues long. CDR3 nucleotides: TGTGCCAGCAGCGCGGGGACTACATATCCGCGATCTGAGCAGTTCTTC. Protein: CASSAGTTYPRSEQFF.

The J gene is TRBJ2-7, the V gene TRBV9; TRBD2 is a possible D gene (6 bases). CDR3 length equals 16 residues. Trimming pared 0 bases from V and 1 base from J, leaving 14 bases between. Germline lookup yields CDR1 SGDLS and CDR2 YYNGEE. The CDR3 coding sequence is TGTGCCAGCAGCGTAGGTGGGACCGGGACTTCCTACGAGCAGTACTTC. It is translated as CASSVGGTGTSYEQYF.

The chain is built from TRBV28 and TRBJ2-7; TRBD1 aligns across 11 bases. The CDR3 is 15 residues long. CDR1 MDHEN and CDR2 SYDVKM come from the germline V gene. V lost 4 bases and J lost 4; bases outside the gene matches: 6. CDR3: CASSSRTGGTYEQYF. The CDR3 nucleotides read TGTGCCAGCAGTTCCAGGACAGGGGGCACATACGAGCAGTACTTC.

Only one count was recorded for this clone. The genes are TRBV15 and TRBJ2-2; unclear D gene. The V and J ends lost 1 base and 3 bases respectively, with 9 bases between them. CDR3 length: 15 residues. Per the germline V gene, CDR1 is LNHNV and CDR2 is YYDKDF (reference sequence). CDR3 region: CATSRGSLDTGELFF. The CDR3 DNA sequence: TGTGCCACCAGCAGAGGATCCCTAGACACCGGGGAGCTGTTTTTT.

The CDR3 here is CASSLGRDNEQFF. CDR3 nucleotides: TGTGCCAGCAGCTTAGGACGGGACAATGAGCAGTTCTTC. This chain links TRBV13 with TRBJ2-1; D is uncertain. V lost 0 bases to trimming and J lost 5 bases, with 5 bases between them. This CDR3 spans 13 amino acids. Germline CDR1 PRHDT, CDR2 FYEKMQ (reference sequence). Looking up the rest from reference TRBV13 and TRBJ2-1 gives the full variable domain: AAGVIQSPRHLIKEKRETATLKCYPIPRHDTVYWYQQGPGQDPQFLISFYEKMQSDKGSIPDRFSAQQFSDYHSELNMSSLELGDSALYFCASSLGRDNEQFFGPGTRLTVL.

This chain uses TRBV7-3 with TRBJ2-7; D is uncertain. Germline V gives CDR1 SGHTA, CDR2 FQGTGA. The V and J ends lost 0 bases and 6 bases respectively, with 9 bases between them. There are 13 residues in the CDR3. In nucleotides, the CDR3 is TGTGCCAGCAGCTTAACTTGGGCCGGCGAGCAGTACTTC. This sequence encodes CASSLTWAGEQYF.

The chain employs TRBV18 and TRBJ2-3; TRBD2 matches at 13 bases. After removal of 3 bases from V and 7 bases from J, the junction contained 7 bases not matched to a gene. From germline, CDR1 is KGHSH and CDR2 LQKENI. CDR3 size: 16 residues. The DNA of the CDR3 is TGTGCCAGCTCACCCTGGACTAGCGGGAGAGTAAATACGCAGTATTTT. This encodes CASSPWTSGRVNTQYF. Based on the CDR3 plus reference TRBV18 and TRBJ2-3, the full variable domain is NAGVMQNPRHLVRRRGQEARLRCSPMKGHSHVYWYRQLPEEGLKFMVYLQKENIIDESGMPKERFSAEFPKEGPSILRIQQVVRGDSAAYFCASSPWTSGRVNTQYFGPGTRLTVL.

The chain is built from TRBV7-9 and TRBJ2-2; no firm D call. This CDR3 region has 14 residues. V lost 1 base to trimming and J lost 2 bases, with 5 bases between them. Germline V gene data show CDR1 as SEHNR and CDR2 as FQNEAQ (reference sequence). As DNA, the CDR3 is TGTGCCAGCAGCTTAGAGACAAACACCGGGGAGCTGTTTTTT. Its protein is CASSLETNTGELFF.

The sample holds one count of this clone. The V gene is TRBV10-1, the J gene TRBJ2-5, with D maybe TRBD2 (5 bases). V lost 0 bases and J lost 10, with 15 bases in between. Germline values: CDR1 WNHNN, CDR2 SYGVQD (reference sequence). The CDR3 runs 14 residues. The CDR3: CASSESSRASSQYF. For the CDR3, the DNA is TGCGCCAGCAGTGAGTCCTCGCGGGCCAGCAGCCAGTACTTC.

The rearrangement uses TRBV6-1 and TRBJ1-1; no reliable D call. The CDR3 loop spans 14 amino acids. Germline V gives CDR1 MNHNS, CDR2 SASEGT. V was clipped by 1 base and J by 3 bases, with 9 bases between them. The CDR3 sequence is CASSEEDTYTEAFF. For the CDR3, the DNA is TGTGCCAGCAGTGAAGAAGACACCTACACTGAAGCTTTCTTT.

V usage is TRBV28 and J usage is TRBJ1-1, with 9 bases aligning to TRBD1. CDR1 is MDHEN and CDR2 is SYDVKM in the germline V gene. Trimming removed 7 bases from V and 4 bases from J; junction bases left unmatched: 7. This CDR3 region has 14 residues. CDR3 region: CASNPQGARTEAFF. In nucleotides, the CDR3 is TGTGCCAGCAACCCACAGGGGGCGCGCACTGAAGCTTTCTTT. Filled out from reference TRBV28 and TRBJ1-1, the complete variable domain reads DVKVTQSSRYLVKRTGEKVFLECVQDMDHENMFWYRQDPGLGLRLIYFSYDVKMKEKGDIPEGYSVSREKKERFSLILESASTNQTSMYLCASNPQGARTEAFFGQGTRLTVV.

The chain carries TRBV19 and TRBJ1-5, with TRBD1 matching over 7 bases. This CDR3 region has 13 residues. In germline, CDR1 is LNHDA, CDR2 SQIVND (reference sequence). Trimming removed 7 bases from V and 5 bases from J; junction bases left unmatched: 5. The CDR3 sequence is CASTPGGHQPQHF. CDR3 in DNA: TGTGCCAGTACCCCAGGGGGGCATCAGCCCCAGCATTTT.

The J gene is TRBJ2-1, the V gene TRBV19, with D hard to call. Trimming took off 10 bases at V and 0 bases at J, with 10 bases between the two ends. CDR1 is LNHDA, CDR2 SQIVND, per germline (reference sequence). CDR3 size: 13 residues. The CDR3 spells CATESSSYNEQFF. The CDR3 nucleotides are TGTGCCACTGAATCCAGCTCCTACAATGAGCAGTTCTTC.

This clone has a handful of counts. The CDR3 here is CASSTLAGGPNEQFF. CDR3 in DNA: TGCGCCAGCAGTACCCTAGCGGGAGGCCCCAATGAGCAGTTCTTC. The genes are TRBV10-1 and TRBJ2-1; 11 positions agree with TRBD2. Germline V lookup: CDR1 WNHNN, CDR2 SYGVQD (reference sequence). The CDR3 length is 15 residues. V shed 5 bases, J shed 6 bases, and the junction held 6 bases outside the gene matches.

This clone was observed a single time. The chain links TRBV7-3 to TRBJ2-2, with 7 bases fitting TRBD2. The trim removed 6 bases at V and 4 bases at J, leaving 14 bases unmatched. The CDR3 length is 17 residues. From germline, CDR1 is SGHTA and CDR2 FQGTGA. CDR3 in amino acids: CASSQHGAGVGTGELFF. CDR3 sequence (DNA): TGTGCCAGCAGTCAACATGGCGCGGGGGTTGGCACCGGGGAGCTGTTTTTT.

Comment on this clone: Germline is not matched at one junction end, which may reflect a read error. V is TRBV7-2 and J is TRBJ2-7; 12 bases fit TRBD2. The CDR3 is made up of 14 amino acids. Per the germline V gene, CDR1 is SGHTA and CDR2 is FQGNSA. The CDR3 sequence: CASSPGLAGYGQYF. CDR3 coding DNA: TGTGCCAGCAGCCCCGGACTAGCGGGATACGGGCAGTACTTC. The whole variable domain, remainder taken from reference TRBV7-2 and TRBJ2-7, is GAGVSQSPSNKVTEKGKDVELRCDPISGHTALYWYRQSLGQGLEFLIYFQGNSAPDKSGLPSDRFSAERTGGSVSTLTIQRTQQEDSAVYLCASSPGLAGYGQYFGPGTRLTVT.

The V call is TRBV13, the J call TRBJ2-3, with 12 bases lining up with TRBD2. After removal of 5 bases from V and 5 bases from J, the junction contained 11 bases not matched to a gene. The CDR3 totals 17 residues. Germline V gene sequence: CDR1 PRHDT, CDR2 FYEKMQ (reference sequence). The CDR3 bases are TGTGCCAGCAGCCTCCGACTAGCGGGAGAGTTGGGAGATACGCAGTATTTT. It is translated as CASSLRLAGELGDTQYF.

In DNA, the CDR3 is TGTGCCAGCAGTTTTTCGGGAGTGGGAGTTAAAGATACGCAGTATTTT. This gives the protein CASSFSGVGVKDTQYF. This sequence joins TRBV28 and TRBJ2-3, with D perhaps TRBD2 (6 bases). There are 16 residues in the CDR3. Trimming removed 3 bases from V and 5 bases from J, with 18 bases in between. Germline CDR1 and CDR2: MDHEN and SYDVKM.

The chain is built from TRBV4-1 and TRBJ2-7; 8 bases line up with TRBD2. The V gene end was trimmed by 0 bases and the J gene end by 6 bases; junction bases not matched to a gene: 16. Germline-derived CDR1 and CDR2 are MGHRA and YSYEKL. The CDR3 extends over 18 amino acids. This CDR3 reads CASSQDRAGGLSGSEQYF. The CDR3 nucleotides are TGCGCCAGCAGCCAAGATAGGGCGGGAGGTCTTTCTGGGTCCGAGCAGTACTTC.

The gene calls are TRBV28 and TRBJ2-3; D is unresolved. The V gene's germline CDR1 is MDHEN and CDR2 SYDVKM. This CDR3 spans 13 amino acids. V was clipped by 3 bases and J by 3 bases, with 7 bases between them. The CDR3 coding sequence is TGTGCCAGCAGTTTGGTGCAGACAGATACGCAGTATTTT. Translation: CASSLVQTDTQYF.

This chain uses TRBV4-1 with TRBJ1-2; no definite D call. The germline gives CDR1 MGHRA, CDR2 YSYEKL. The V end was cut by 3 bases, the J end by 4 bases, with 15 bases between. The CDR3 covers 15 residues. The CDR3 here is CASSHPPGGSYGYTF. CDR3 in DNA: TGCGCCAGCAGCCATCCCCCTGGTGGCTCCTATGGCTACACCTTC.

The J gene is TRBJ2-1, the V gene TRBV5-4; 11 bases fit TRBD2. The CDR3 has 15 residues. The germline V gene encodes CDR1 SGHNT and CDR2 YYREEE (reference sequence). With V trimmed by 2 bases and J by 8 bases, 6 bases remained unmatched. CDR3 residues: CASSFGTSGFDEQFF. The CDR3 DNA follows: TGTGCCAGCAGCTTCGGGACTAGCGGTTTTGATGAGCAGTTCTTC.